The 18 T cell receptor beta chains presented below share a single source sample, sequenced in a study of T cells in Graves' hyperthyroidism and ophthalmopathy. RNA transcripts yielded amplified TCR beta CDR3 regions. Carried out on the TCR CDR3, a first-round RT-PCR used the HTBI primer set. TCRdb re-called the multiplex PCR reads with MiXCR, one entry per CDR3 protein. The top ten clones hold 13% of a sample with 400,000 to 500,000 distinct CDR3 sequences, approximately 15% of them seen once. The sequenced sample consisted of blood. These receptors were taken from a young man with Graves' ophthalmopathy.

This clonotype was counted only a few times. V usage is TRBV4-1 and J usage is TRBJ1-5; TRBD1 might be the D (5 bases). The V and J ends lost 4 bases and 6 bases respectively, with 13 bases between them. Germline CDR1 and CDR2: MGHRA and YSYEKL. This CDR3 has 14 amino acids. DNA for the CDR3: TGCGCCAGCAGCCCGCTTGTAGGGGTTCAGCCCCAGCATTTT. Its translation is CASSPLVGVQPQHF.

This clonotype was found many times. At one boundary the junction diverges from the germline segment, which might be a read error. V is TRBV5-1 and J is TRBJ2-7, with 10 bases matching TRBD2. This CDR3 contains 15 residues. Germline V gene sequence: CDR1 SGHRS, CDR2 YFSETQ. CDR3 loop: CASSSSGRNSDEQYF. CDR3 in DNA: TGCGCCAGCAGCTCTAGCGGGAGAAACTCCGACGAGCAGTACTTC.

This clonotype has only a few counts. This sequence joins TRBV6-1 and TRBJ1-2; unclear D gene. This CDR3 has 15 amino acids. CDR1 is MNHNS, CDR2 SASEGT, per germline. V lost 1 base, J lost 2 bases, and 11 bases lay in between. CDR3 protein: CASSEGGPRNYGYTF. The CDR3 DNA sequence: TGTGCCAGCAGTGAAGGAGGCCCCCGGAACTATGGCTACACCTTC.

Ten or more counts support this clonotype. The rearrangement links TRBV20-1 to TRBJ2-2; 8 bases are shared with TRBD2. Germline V gene sequence: CDR1 DFQATT, CDR2 SNEGSKA (reference sequence). The CDR3 is 15 residues long. The ends lost 5 bases at V and 0 bases at J; junction bases unmatched: 5. The DNA of the CDR3 is TGCAGTGCTCAAGCGGGAGTTGCGAACACCGGGGAGCTGTTTTTT. It codes for CSAQAGVANTGELFF.

The chain combines TRBV5-1 with TRBJ2-2, with D hard to call. Germline CDR1 is SGHRS and CDR2 is YFSETQ. The CDR3 has 14 amino acids. V lost 1 base to trimming and J lost 4 bases, with 8 bases between them. CDR3 in DNA: TGCGCCAGCAGCTTGACCCCGAGCACCGGGGAGCTGTTTTTT. Translating it yields CASSLTPSTGELFF.

This clonotype was seen ten or more times. This rearrangement joins TRBV9 to TRBJ2-3; D might be TRBD2 (5 bases). The CDR3 loop spans 16 amino acids. The germline V gene encodes CDR1 SGDLS and CDR2 YYNGEE. The ends were cut back, 3 bases at V and 5 bases at J, with 19 bases in the middle. Written as DNA, the CDR3 is TGTGCCAGCAGCGCCCCTGGAAAGGGCGGGTTAGATACGCAGTATTTT. Residues: CASSAPGKGGLDTQYF.

The chain combines TRBV6-5 with TRBJ2-1; D might be TRBD2 (6 bases). This CDR3 is built from 20 residues. With 4 bases removed from V and 0 bases from J, the gap between germline ends came to 25 bases. CDR1 and CDR2 from the germline V gene are MNHEY and SVGAGI. The CDR3 spells CASSCYTTLRDSCSYNEQFF. CDR3 coding DNA: TGTGCCAGCAGTTGCTATACTACTCTCCGGGACTCCTGCTCCTACAATGAGCAGTTCTTC.

This clonotype was seen repeatedly, ten times or more. V usage is TRBV12-3 or TRBV12-4 and J usage is TRBJ2-5; the D gene is possibly TRBD1 (5 bases). V lost 2 bases, J lost 4 bases, and 14 bases lay in between. The CDR3 covers 15 residues. The CDR3 DNA sequence: TGTGCCAGCAGTTTAAACAGGATTCGAAGAGAGACCCAGTACTTC. The encoded protein is CASSLNRIRRETQYF.

This clonotype was observed a handful of times. A much larger clone sits a single nucleotide away, making a read error possible. V and J are TRBV20-1 and TRBJ2-4; D not resolved. Germline values: CDR1 DFQATT, CDR2 SNEGSKA (reference sequence). V was cut by 2 bases and J by 0 bases, with 5 bases left in between. The CDR3 is made up of 13 amino acids. DNA for the CDR3: TGCAGTGCTAGATCAGCAGCCAAAAACATTCAGTACTTC. Residues: CSARSAAKNIQYF.

Turning to this clonotype: A clone one base away is much larger, so this may be a read error. DNA for the CDR3: TGCAGCGTTGAAGACCTAGCGGGGGTCTACAATGAGCAGTCCTTC. Translating gives CSVEDLAGVYNEQSF. This chain joins TRBV29-1 and TRBJ2-1; 10 bases are shared with TRBD2. The CDR3 loop spans 15 amino acids. In germline, CDR1 is SQVTM, CDR2 ANQGSEA.

This clonotype was observed many times. The rearrangement uses TRBV3-1 and TRBJ2-4, with no clear D. Looked up from germline, CDR1 is LGHDT and CDR2 is YNNKEL (reference sequence). Trimming removed 2 bases from V and 0 bases from J, with 14 bases in between. This CDR3 is 17 amino acids long. The CDR3 region is CASSQPSGGLAKNIQYF. CDR3 DNA: TGTGCCAGCAGCCAACCCTCAGGTGGGCTAGCCAAAAACATTCAGTACTTC.

The rearrangement uses TRBV7-6 and TRBJ1-6; D unresolved. Trimming removed 4 bases at V and 0 bases at J, with 10 bases between. The CDR3 is 16 amino acids. Germline-derived CDR1 and CDR2 are SGHVS and FNYEAQ. The CDR3 reads CASSSSISSYNSPLHF. CDR3 in DNA: TGTGCCAGCAGCTCCTCCATAAGCTCCTATAATTCACCCCTCCACTTT. The whole variable domain, remainder taken from reference TRBV7-6 and TRBJ1-6, is GAGVSQSPRYKVTKRGQDVALRCDPISGHVSLYWYRQALGQGPEFLTYFNYEAQQDKSGLPNDRFSAERPEGSISTLTIQRTEQRDSAMYRCASSSSISSYNSPLHFGNGTRLTVT.

This clonotype was counted at least ten times. The chain joins TRBV6-1 to TRBJ2-1; 9 bases match TRBD2. J was trimmed by 6 bases and V by 4 bases; bases with no gene match: 4. The CDR3 has 14 amino acids. Germline V gene data show CDR1 as MNHNS and CDR2 as SASEGT. CDR3 DNA sequence: TGTGCCAGCAGTGTAACAGCGGGGGGCAATGAGCAGTTCTTC. Translating gives CASSVTAGGNEQFF.

This clonotype has at least ten counts. This chain uses TRBV5-1 with TRBJ1-6; maybe TRBD1 (6 bases). This CDR3 has 16 amino acids. V shed 0 bases and J shed 6 bases, with 13 bases lying between them. Germline values: CDR1 SGHRS, CDR2 YFSETQ. This chain's CDR3 is CASSLAGQRFNSPLHF. The DNA of the CDR3 is TGCGCCAGCAGCTTGGCTGGACAGAGGTTTAATTCACCCCTCCACTTT.

This clonotype turned up a few times. The chain carries TRBV6-4 and TRBJ2-1; 12 bases map to TRBD1. V shed 5 bases and J 8 bases; nucleotides not matched to a gene: 7. The CDR3 contains 15 residues. The germline V gene has CDR1 MRHNA and CDR2 SNTAGT. The CDR3 protein is CASSKAGTGGYEQFF. DNA of the CDR3: TGTGCCAGCAGTAAAGCGGGGACAGGGGGCTATGAGCAGTTCTTC.

This clonotype was detected many times. The chain has TRBV12-5 and TRBJ2-2, with D unresolved. V lost 0 bases and J 5 bases, leaving 4 bases between the germline ends. The CDR3 runs 13 residues. Germline CDR1 is LGHNT and CDR2 is FRNRAP. The CDR3 region is CASGLVITGELFF. CDR3 DNA: TGTGCTAGTGGTTTGGTAATTACCGGGGAGCTGTTTTTT.

The chain joins TRBV6-5 to TRBJ1-6; D not certain. CDR3 length: 16 residues. Trimming cost V 0 bases and J 6 bases, with 12 bases left between them. Germline CDR1 MNHEY, CDR2 SVGAGI. CDR3 sequence (DNA): TGTGCCAGCAGTTACTCTAACGGAGATTTTAATTCACCCCTCCACTTT. Translation: CASSYSNGDFNSPLHF.

This clonotype was recorded many times. V and J are TRBV6-5 and TRBJ1-2; possible D gene TRBD1, 6 bases. The CDR3 is made up of 16 amino acids. Deletions cut 0 bases from V and 4 bases from J, with 15 bases between. The germline gives CDR1 MNHEY, CDR2 SVGAGI. CDR3 protein: CASSYSIVQGSYGYTF. For the CDR3, the DNA is TGTGCCAGCAGTTACTCGATCGTGCAGGGGAGCTATGGCTACACCTTC.